What follows describes a single T cell receptor (beta chain). Sequencing involved patients with CD8+CD57+ cell expansion previously shown by flow cytometry. The sample originates from a study of CD8+CD57+ T cells in acquired aplastic anemia. This CDR3 contains 14 residues. Trimming removed 0 bases from V and 5 bases from J, with 10 bases in between. CDR1 and CDR2 from the germline V gene are LNHDA and SQIVND (reference sequence). The use of genomic DNA as template underpinned the TCR beta VDJ and CDR3 profiling. TCRdb redid the calling of the reads with MiXCR, one entry per CDR3 protein. The data hold about 120,000 distinct CDR3 sequences, with about 50% observed a single time.

The sample consisted of sorted CD4+, CD8+, or CD8+CD57+ T cells (not recorded which) from PBMCs. The TCR sequence derives from a human donor with aplastic anemia. V and J are TRBV19 and TRBJ1-1; a possible D gene is TRBD1 (5 bases). Written as DNA, the CDR3 is TGTGCCAGTAGTATAGACAGGGCTTTTACTGAAGCTTTCTTT. Translating gives CASSIDRAFTEAFF.